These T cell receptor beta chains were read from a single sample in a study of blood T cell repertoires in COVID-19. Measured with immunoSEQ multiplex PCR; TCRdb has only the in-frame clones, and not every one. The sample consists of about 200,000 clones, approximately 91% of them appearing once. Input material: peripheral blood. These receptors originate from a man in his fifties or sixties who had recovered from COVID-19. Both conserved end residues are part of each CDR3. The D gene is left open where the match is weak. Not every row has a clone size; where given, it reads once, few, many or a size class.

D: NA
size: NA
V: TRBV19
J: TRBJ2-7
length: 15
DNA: TGTGCCAGTAGTATGGCTGGACAGAACTCCTACGAGCAGTACTTC
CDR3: CASSMAGQNSYEQYF

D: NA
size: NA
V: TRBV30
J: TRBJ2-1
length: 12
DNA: TGTGCCTGGAGTGTAAGTCCGGGGAAGCAGTTCTTC
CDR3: CAWSVSPGKQFF

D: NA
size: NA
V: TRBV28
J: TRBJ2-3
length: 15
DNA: TGTGCCAGCCTCCCGGGCGGGGCTGTTGTGGATACGCAGTATTTT
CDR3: CASLPGGAVVDTQYF

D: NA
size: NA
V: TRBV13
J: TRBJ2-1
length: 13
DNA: TGTGCCAGCGTTAATTCGGGGTACAATGAGCAGTTCTTC
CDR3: CASVNSGYNEQFF

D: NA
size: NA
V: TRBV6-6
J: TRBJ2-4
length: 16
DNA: TGTGCCAGCAGTTACTCTGAGTTGATTGCCAAAAACATTCAGTACTTC
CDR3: CASSYSELIAKNIQYF

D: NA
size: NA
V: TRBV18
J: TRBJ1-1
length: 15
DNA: TGTGCCAGCTCACCCCTATCAGGTTATTCCACTGAAGCTTTCTTT
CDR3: CASSPLSGYSTEAFF

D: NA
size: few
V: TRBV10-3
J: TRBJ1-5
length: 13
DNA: TGTGCCATCAGTGAGTCGGCAAATCAGCCCCAGCATTTT
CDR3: CAISESANQPQHF

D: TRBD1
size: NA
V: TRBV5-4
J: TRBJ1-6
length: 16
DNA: TGTGCCAGCAGCCAGGGACAGGGGAACTATAATTCACCCCTCCACTTT
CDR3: CASSQGQGNYNSPLHF

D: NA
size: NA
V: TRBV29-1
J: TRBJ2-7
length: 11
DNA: TGCAGCGTTGGGGCATCCTACGAGCAGTACTTC
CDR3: CSVGASYEQYF

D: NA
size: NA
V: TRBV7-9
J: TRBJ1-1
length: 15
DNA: TGTGCCAGCAGCTTAAAGGCCGGCGGGGACACTGAAGCTTTCTTT
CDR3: CASSLKAGGDTEAFF

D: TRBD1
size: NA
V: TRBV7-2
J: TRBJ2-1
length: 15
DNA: TGTGCCAGCAGCTCAGAGGGACAGCAATACAATGAGCAGTTCTTC
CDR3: CASSSEGQQYNEQFF

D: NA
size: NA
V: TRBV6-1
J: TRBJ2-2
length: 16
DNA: TGTGCCAGCAGTGACCTACGGTCCTCTTCCACCGGGGAGCTGTTTTTT
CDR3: CASSDLRSSSTGELFF

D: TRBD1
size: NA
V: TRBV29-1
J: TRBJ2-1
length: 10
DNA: TGCAGCGTTGGGGACAGAGGGCAGTTCTTC
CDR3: CSVGDRGQFF

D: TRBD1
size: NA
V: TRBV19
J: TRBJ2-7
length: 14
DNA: TGTGCCAGTAGTATAGGACAGGGGGTCTACGAGCAGTACTTC
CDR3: CASSIGQGVYEQYF

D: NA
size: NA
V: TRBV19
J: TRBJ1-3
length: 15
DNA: TGTGCCAGTAGCTCCAGACAGGTCTCGGGAAACACCATATATTTT
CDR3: CASSSRQVSGNTIYF

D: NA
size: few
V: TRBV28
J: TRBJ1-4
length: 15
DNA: TGTGCCAGCAGCAACCGCCAGGGTAAACCGGAAAAACTGTTTTTT
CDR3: CASSNRQGKPEKLFF

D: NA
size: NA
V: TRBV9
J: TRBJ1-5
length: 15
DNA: TGTGCCAGCAGTGGTCCGGGACGGGGGAATCAGCCCCAGCATTTT
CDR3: CASSGPGRGNQPQHF

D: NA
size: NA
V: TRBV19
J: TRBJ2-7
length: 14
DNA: TGTGCCAGTAGTATTTTAGTAGGGGCCTACGAGCAGTACTTC
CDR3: CASSILVGAYEQYF

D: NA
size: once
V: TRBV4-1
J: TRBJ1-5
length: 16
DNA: TGCGCCAGCAGCCTAGGGTGGGGGGGTAGCAATCAGCCCCAGCATTTT
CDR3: CASSLGWGGSNQPQHF

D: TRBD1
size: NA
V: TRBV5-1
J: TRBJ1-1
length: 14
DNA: TGCGCCAGCAGCTCTCGGACAGGGGGAACTGAAGCTTTCTTT
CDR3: CASSSRTGGTEAFF

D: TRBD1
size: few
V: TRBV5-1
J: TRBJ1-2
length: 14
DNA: TGCGCCAGCAGCTTGGGACAGGGAGTGGAAGGCTACACCTTC
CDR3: CASSLGQGVEGYTF

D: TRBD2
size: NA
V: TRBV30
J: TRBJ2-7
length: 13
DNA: TGTGCCTGGACTAGCGGACCCTCCTACGAGCAGTACTTC
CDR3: CAWTSGPSYEQYF

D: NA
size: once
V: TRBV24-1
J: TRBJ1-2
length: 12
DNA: TGTGCCACCAGTGCAGGGAACTATGGCTACACCTTC
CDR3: CATSAGNYGYTF

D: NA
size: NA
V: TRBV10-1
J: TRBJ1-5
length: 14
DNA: TGCGCCAGCAGTGAGTCTGGCAGGGCTCAGCCCCAGCATTTT
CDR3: CASSESGRAQPQHF

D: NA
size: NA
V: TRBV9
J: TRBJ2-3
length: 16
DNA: TGTGCCAGCAGCGTAGGGTCTAGCAGCAACACAGATACGCAGTATTTT
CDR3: CASSVGSSSNTDTQYF

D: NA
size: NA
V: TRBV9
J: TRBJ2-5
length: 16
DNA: TGTGCCAGCAGCGTAGGTCCCCAGGCGAACCAAGAGACCCAGTACTTC
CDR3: CASSVGPQANQETQYF

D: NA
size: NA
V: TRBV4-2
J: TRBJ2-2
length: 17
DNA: TGTGCCAGCAGCCAAGATGCTTACCAAACAGGGACCGGGGAGCTGTTTTTT
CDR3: CASSQDAYQTGTGELFF

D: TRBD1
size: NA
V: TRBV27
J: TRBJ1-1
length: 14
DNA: TGTGCCAGCTTCCGGATAGGGGGCTTAACTGAAGCTTTCTTT
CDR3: CASFRIGGLTEAFF

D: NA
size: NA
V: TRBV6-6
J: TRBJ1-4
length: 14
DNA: TGTGCCAGCAGTTACAGGGGGACTAATGAAAAACTGTTTTTT
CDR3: CASSYRGTNEKLFF

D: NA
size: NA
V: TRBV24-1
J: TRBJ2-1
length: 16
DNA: TGTGCCACCAGTGATTATGGGCGGGATCCCCACAATGAGCAGTTCTTC
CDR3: CATSDYGRDPHNEQFF

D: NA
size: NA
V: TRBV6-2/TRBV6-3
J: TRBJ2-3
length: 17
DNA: TGTGCCAGCAGTTACTCGTTGGGGGGAACCAACACAGATACGCAGTATTTT
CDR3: CASSYSLGGTNTDTQYF

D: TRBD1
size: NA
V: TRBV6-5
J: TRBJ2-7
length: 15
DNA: TGTGCCAGCAGTCCCCCACAGGGGGCGCGGTACGAGCAGTACTTC
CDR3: CASSPPQGARYEQYF

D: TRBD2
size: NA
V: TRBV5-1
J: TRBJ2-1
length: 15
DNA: TGCGCCAGCAGCCCAGCGGGAGGATCCTACAATGAGCAGTTCTTC
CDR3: CASSPAGGSYNEQFF

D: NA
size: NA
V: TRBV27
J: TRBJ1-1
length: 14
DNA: TGTGCCAGCAGGTTCAGGGTGGGGGGCACTGAAGCTTTCTTT
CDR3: CASRFRVGGTEAFF

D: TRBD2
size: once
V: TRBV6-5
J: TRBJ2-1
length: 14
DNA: TGTGCCAGTAGCCGGACTAGCGGCTACAATGAGCAGTTCTTC
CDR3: CASSRTSGYNEQFF

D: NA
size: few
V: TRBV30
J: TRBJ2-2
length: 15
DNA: TGTGCCTGGAGCCGAACAGAGTTGAACACCGGGGAGCTGTTTTTT
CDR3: CAWSRTELNTGELFF

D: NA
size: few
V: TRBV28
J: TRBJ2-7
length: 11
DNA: TGTGCCAGCAGTGGACAGTACGAGCAGTACTTC
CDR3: CASSGQYEQYF

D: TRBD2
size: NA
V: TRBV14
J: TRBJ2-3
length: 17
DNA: TGTGCCAGCAGCCAAGCTATGAAGCGGGGGTCCACAGATACGCAGTATTTT
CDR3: CASSQAMKRGSTDTQYF

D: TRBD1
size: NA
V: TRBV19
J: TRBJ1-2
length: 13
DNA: TGTGCCAGTAGTAGGACAGGCGACTATGGCTACACCTTC
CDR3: CASSRTGDYGYTF

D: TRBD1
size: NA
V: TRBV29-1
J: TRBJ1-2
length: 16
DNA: TGCAGCGCCCGGGACAGGGGGACGGTGGGTTTATATGGCTACACCTTC
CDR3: CSARDRGTVGLYGYTF

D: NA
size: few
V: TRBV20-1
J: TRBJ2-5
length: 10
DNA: TGCAGTGCTAGTCTGGAGACCCAGTACTTC
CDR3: CSASLETQYF

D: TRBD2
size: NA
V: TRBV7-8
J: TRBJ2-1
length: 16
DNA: TGTGCCAGCAGCCCCCGGGGGGGGCCCGTCTACAATGAGCAGTTCTTC
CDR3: CASSPRGGPVYNEQFF

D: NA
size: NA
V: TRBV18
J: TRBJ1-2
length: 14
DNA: TGTGCCAGCTCGCCCGAGACAGGCTTCTATGGCTACACCTTC
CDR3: CASSPETGFYGYTF

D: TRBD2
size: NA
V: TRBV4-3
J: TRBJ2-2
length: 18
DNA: TGCGCCAGCAGCCAAGATGGACTAGCGGGAGGCCGCACCGGGGAGCTGTTTTTT
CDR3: CASSQDGLAGGRTGELFF

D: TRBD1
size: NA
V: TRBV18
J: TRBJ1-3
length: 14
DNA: TGTGCCAGCTCACTGGGACAGGCTGGAAACACCATATATTTT
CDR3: CASSLGQAGNTIYF

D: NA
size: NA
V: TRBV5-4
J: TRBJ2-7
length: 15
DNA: TGTGCCAGCAGCTTGGATCAGGGTCCGACCTACGAGCAGTACTTC
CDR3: CASSLDQGPTYEQYF

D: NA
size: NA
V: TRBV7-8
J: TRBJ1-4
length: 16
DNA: TGTGCCAGCAGCTTAGTACAGGGCGCAACTAATGAAAAACTGTTTTTT
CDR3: CASSLVQGATNEKLFF

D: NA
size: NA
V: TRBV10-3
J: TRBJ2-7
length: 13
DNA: TGTGCCATCAGTAGGGACTGGGGTAATGAGCAGTACTTC
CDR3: CAISRDWGNEQYF

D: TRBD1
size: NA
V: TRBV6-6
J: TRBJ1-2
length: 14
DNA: TGTGCCAGCAGATCCCCGACAGGGTCCTATGGCTACACCTTC
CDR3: CASRSPTGSYGYTF

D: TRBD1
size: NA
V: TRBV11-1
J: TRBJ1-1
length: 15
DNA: TGTGCCAGCAGTATAAATACCGGGACAGGGGGAGAAGCTTTCTTT
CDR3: CASSINTGTGGEAFF

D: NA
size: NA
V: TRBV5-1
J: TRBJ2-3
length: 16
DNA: TGCGCCAGCAGCCACCCACAAGGGGGGGCCGCAGATACGCAGTATTTT
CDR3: CASSHPQGGAADTQYF